Listed below are T cell receptor beta chains from one sample, sequenced in a study of beta chain features in type 1 diabetes. The table came from immunoSEQ multiplex PCR; TCRdb's copy has only in-frame clones and leaves some out. Here the sample spans about 270,000 clones, roughly 13% being singletons. Sample: naive CD4+ T cells from blood. These receptors were obtained from a man younger than 40 with type 1 diabetes. Each CDR3 is given with its conserved first and last residue. A D gene is named only where the DNA matches it firmly. Clone size is shown for a subset of rows, as once, few, many or a class of expanded clone.

CDR3 protein: CASSWAEGAEAFF
CDR3 DNA: TGTGCCAGCTCCTGGGCAGAGGGAGCTGAAGCTTTCTTT
V gene: TRBV18
J gene: TRBJ1-1
D gene: .
clone size: few

CDR3 protein: CASSLRASGRAHTQYF
CDR3 DNA: TGTGCCAGCAGTTTACGGGCTAGCGGGAGGGCTCATACGCAGTATTTT
V gene: TRBV28
J gene: TRBJ2-3
D gene: TRBD2
clone size: few

CDR3 protein: CASSLLPRETQYF
CDR3 DNA: TGTGCCAGCAGTCTCCTCCCGAGGGAGACCCAGTACTTC
V gene: TRBV28
J gene: TRBJ2-5
D gene: .
clone size: few

CDR3 protein: CAISDAGGPRTEAFF
CDR3 DNA: TGTGCCATCAGTGATGCGGGGGGTCCTCGGACTGAAGCTTTCTTT
V gene: TRBV10-3
J gene: TRBJ1-1
D gene: .
clone size: few

CDR3 protein: CASSLGPPLAGSSYEQYF
CDR3 DNA: TGTGCCAGCAGCTTAGGCCCTCCGCTAGCGGGGAGCTCCTACGAGCAGTACTTC
V gene: TRBV13
J gene: TRBJ2-7
D gene: TRBD2
clone size: few

CDR3 protein: CASRGMNTEAFF
CDR3 DNA: TGTGCCAGCCGAGGGATGAACACTGAAGCTTTCTTT
V gene: TRBV27
J gene: TRBJ1-1
D gene: .
clone size: few

CDR3 protein: CASGSGSTPDTQYF
CDR3 DNA: TGTGCCAGCGGGAGCGGGAGTACCCCAGATACGCAGTATTTT
V gene: TRBV2
J gene: TRBJ2-3
D gene: TRBD2
clone size: few

CDR3 protein: CASSQDPPVSGAPRGTDTQYF
CDR3 DNA: TGTGCCAGCAGCCAAGATCCCCCGGTTAGCGGAGCGCCGAGAGGCACAGATACGCAGTATTTT
V gene: TRBV4-2
J gene: TRBJ2-3
D gene: .
clone size: few

CDR3 protein: CASGVAGEVDTQYF
CDR3 DNA: TGCGCCAGCGGCGTAGCGGGAGAGGTAGATACGCAGTATTTT
V gene: TRBV5-1
J gene: TRBJ2-3
D gene: TRBD2
clone size: few

CDR3 protein: CASSFRQGRKAKNIQYF
CDR3 DNA: TGTGCCAGCAGCTTCCGACAGGGGAGAAAAGCCAAAAACATTCAGTACTTC
V gene: TRBV28
J gene: TRBJ2-4
D gene: TRBD1
clone size: .

CDR3 protein: CASSPLVSMNTEAFF
CDR3 DNA: TGTGCCAGCAGCCCACTGGTTTCGATGAACACTGAAGCTTTCTTT
V gene: TRBV28
J gene: TRBJ1-1
D gene: .
clone size: few

CDR3 protein: CSVGPGRETQYF
CDR3 DNA: TGCAGCGTTGGGCCAGGGCGAGAGACCCAGTACTTC
V gene: TRBV29-1
J gene: TRBJ2-5
D gene: .
clone size: .

CDR3 protein: CAWRPMGGAEDTEAFF
CDR3 DNA: TGTGCCTGGAGACCAATGGGAGGGGCCGAGGACACTGAAGCTTTCTTT
V gene: TRBV30
J gene: TRBJ1-1
D gene: .
clone size: .

CDR3 protein: CASSPGDRGSSYEQYF
CDR3 DNA: TGTGCCAGCTCACCCGGGGACAGGGGAAGCTCCTACGAGCAGTACTTC
V gene: TRBV18
J gene: TRBJ2-7
D gene: TRBD1
clone size: .

CDR3 protein: CASSQAGVIYNEQFF
CDR3 DNA: TGTGCCAGCAGCCAAGCGGGAGTGATTTACAATGAGCAGTTCTTC
V gene: TRBV14
J gene: TRBJ2-1
D gene: .
clone size: .

CDR3 protein: CASSHLALAGENEQFF
CDR3 DNA: TGTGCCAGCAGCCACCTGGCCCTAGCGGGAGAGAATGAGCAGTTCTTC
V gene: TRBV13
J gene: TRBJ2-1
D gene: TRBD2
clone size: .

CDR3 protein: CASSSGTGAINEQFF
CDR3 DNA: TGTGCCAGCAGCTCCGGGACAGGGGCCATCAATGAGCAGTTCTTC
V gene: TRBV28
J gene: TRBJ2-1
D gene: TRBD1
clone size: few

CDR3 protein: CSVDLAGVGYEQFF
CDR3 DNA: TGCAGCGTTGATTTGGCAGGGGTGGGCTATGAGCAGTTCTTC
V gene: TRBV29-1
J gene: TRBJ2-1
D gene: .
clone size: few